This T cell receptor (beta chain) originates from a study of cytomegalovirus exposure and HLA in healthy donors. A multiplex PCR was run with 60 Vbeta primers and 13 Jbeta primers. The table came from immunoSEQ multiplex PCR; TCRdb's copy has only in-frame clones and leaves some out. The table counts under 45,000 clones; 4% lies in the top ten. This sequence originates from a male donor in good health and CMV-seronegative. The specimen sequenced was PBMCs.

CDR3 nucleotides: TGTGCCAGCAGCTTAAACGCGTACGAGCAGTACTTC. Its protein is CASSLNAYEQYF. This rearrangement joins TRBV11-3 to TRBJ2-7; D gene unclear. Trimming removed 2 bases at V and 4 bases at J, with 6 bases between. Germline assignment: CDR1 SGHNT and CDR2 YENEEA. The CDR3 totals 12 residues. The full variable domain, completed using reference TRBV11-3 and TRBJ2-7, is EAGVVQSPRYKIIEKKQPVAFWCNPISGHNTLYWYLQNLGQGPELLIRYENEEAVDDSQLPKDRFSAERLKGVDSTLKIQPAELGDSAVYLCASSLNAYEQYFGPGTRLTVT.